This T cell receptor beta chain emerged from a study of blood T cell repertoires in COVID-19. The CDR3 consists of 12 residues. Germline CDR1 is SGHRS and CDR2 is YFSETQ. V was cut by 6 bases and J by 0 bases, with 4 bases left in between. The study drew participants aged about 18 to 90 years from roughly 25 US areas. Profiled with immunoSEQ multiplex PCR; TCRdb holds only in-frame clones, not every one. The sample holds about 310,000 clones, approximately 85% seen once. The chain is built from TRBV5-1 and TRBJ2-1; D gene unclear. Sequencing used PBMCs or T cells enriched from blood (not recorded which). The TCR was taken from a man between 25 and 39 years old who had recovered from COVID-19. The DNA of the CDR3 is TGCGCCAGCACCCTCTCCTACAATGAGCAGTTCTTC. It yields the protein CASTLSYNEQFF.